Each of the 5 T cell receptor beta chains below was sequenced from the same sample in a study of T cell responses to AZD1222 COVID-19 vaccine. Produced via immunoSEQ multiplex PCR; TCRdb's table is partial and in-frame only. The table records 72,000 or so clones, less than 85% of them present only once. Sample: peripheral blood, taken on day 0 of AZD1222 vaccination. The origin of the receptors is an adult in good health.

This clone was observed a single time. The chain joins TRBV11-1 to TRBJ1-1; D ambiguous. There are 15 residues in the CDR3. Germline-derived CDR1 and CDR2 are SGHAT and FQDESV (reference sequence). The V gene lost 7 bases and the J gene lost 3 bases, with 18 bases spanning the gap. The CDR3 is CASTPDRESDTEAFF. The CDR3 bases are TGTGCCAGCACCCCGGATAGGGAATCGGACACTGAAGCTTTCTTT.

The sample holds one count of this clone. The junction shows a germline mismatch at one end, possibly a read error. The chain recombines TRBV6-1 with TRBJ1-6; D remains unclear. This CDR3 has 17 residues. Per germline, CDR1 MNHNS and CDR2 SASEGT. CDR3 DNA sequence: TGTGCCAGCAGGGAAGAGGAGGGCTCCTACTATAATTCACCCCTCCACTTT. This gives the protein CASREEEGSYYNSPLHF.

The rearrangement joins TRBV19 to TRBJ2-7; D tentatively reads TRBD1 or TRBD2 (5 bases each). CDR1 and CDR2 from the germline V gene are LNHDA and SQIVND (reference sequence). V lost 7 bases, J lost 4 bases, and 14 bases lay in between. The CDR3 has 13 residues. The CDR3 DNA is TGTGCCAGTACCTCCTCGAGGGGTTACGAGCAGTACTTC. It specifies CASTSSRGYEQYF. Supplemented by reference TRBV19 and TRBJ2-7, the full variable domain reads DGGITQSPKYLFRKEGQNVTLSCEQNLNHDAMYWYRQDPGQGLRLIYYSQIVNDFQKGDIAEGYSVSREKKESFPLTVTSAQKNPTAFYLCASTSSRGYEQYFGPGTRLTVT.

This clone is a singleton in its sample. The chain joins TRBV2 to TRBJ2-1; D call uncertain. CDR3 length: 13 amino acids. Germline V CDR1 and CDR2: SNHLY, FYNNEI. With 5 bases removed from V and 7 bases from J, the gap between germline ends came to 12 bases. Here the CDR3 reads CASSRAQGNEQFF. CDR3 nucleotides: TGTGCCAGCAGTAGGGCCCAAGGGAATGAGCAGTTCTTC.

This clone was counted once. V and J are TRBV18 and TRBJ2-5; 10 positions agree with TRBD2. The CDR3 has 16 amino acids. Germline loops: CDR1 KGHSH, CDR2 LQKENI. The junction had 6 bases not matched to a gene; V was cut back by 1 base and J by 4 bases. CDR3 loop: CASSPLSGGAAETQYF. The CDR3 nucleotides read TGTGCCAGCTCACCACTCAGCGGGGGGGCCGCAGAGACCCAGTACTTC.